This T cell receptor beta chain originates from a study of blood T cell repertoires in COVID-19. The CDR3 contains 17 residues. Losses at the gene ends were 2 bases for V and 2 bases for J; bases not matched to a gene: 12. The germline gives CDR1 MGHRA, CDR2 YSYEKL. Per the study methods: The assay estimated nucleated cells by amplifying reference gene primers. TCRdb keeps only in-frame clones here, not all; method: immunoSEQ multiplex PCR. From that table come the V and J calls and clone size; the DNA was used to work out D and trimming. The sample carries fewer than 300,000 clones, over 75% recorded once.

The sample comprised peripheral blood. The chain uses TRBV4-1 and TRBJ2-7; 7 bases are a match to TRBD2. This TCR was sampled from a human donor in a cohort sampled during active COVID-19. CDR3 sequence (DNA): TGCGCCAGCAGCCAAAGCATCGGAAGCGGGACCACCTACGAGCAGTACTTC. It is translated as CASSQSIGSGTTYEQYF.